This record looks at one T cell receptor (beta chain) sequence and its context. The sample originates from a study of blood T cell repertoires in COVID-19. Study-wide background: COVID-19 samples from acute and convalescent phases originated in the United States, Italy and Spain. Sample material is recorded as cDNA or gDNA derived from T cells, B-cell-depleted T cells, or PBMCs.

In Seattle, patients joined the study during active infection and were tracked longitudinally. Source study methods: For nucleated cells, counts were estimated from reference gene primer amplification. Method: immunoSEQ multiplex PCR; TCRdb's copy keeps in-frame clones and lacks some. That table supplies the V and J calls and clone size; D and trimming were determined from the DNA. There are around 260,000 clones in the sample; 75% to 90% occur only once, and roughly 10% lies in the top ten. This sequence was found in a woman aged 65 to 85 with COVID-19, enrolled during active disease. The sequenced sample was peripheral blood.

Written as DNA, the CDR3 is TGTGCCAGTAGTATTGAGACTAGCGGATACACAGATACGCAGTATTTT. It is translated as CASSIETSGYTDTQYF. The V gene is TRBV19, the J gene TRBJ2-3, with 9 bases lining up with TRBD2. V lost 3 bases, J lost 2 bases, and 6 bases stayed unmatched. The germline CDR1 and CDR2 sequences are LNHDA and SQIVND (reference sequence). The CDR3 extends over 16 amino acids.